These 7 T cell receptor beta chains were sequenced from one sample in a study of CD8 T cells in ankylosing spondylitis. TCRdb reprocessed the 5' RACE reads via MiXCR and lists one record per CDR3 protein. There are about 130,000 distinct CDR3 sequences in the sample; approximately 7.4% occur only once, and over 10% lies in the top ten. Sequencing was done on a sample of blood, either unsorted or a sorted T cell fraction (not recorded which). The receptors shown here come from a female donor with ankylosing spondylitis or in good health (not recorded which).

This clonotype has just a few counts. The rearrangement uses TRBV12-3 or TRBV12-4 and TRBJ2-3; 9 bases fit TRBD1. Losses at the gene ends were 6 bases for V and 6 bases for J; bases not matched to a gene: 4. The CDR3 contains 13 residues. The CDR3 DNA sequence: TGTGCCAGCAGAGGGACAGGGTGGGATACGCAGTATTTT. Encoded protein: CASRGTGWDTQYF.

This clonotype was picked up many times. This rearrangement joins TRBV10-3 to TRBJ1-5; a weak D match, TRBD1 (5 bases). The V and J ends lost 0 bases and 0 bases respectively, with 6 bases between them. In germline, CDR1 is ENHRY, CDR2 SYGVKD. This CDR3 comprises 15 residues. CDR3 loop: CAISESGDSNQPQHF. The CDR3 DNA sequence: TGTGCCATCAGTGAGTCGGGGGATAGCAATCAGCCCCAGCATTTT.

This clonotype was observed at least ten times. This sequence joins TRBV2 and TRBJ1-5, with 10 bases that match TRBD1. Germline assignment: CDR1 SNHLY and CDR2 FYNNEI. Losses at the gene ends were 3 bases for V and 6 bases for J; bases not matched to a gene: 8. The CDR3 is made up of 16 amino acids. The CDR3 nucleotides read TGTGCCAGCAGTGAGGAACCCTGGACAGGGGGTCAGCCCCAGCATTTT. Its protein product is CASSEEPWTGGQPQHF.

This clonotype was seen ten or more times. The chain has TRBV12-3 or TRBV12-4 and TRBJ2-3; 8 nucleotides line up with TRBD1. This CDR3 spans 17 amino acids. J lost 5 bases, V lost 5 bases, and 15 bases had no gene match. CDR3 sequence (DNA): TGTGCCAGCAGTCTTGGTGGTGGGACAGGCCTGAGAGATACGCAGTATTTT. This encodes CASSLGGGTGLRDTQYF.

Ten or more counts support this clonotype. The chain combines TRBV4-3 with TRBJ2-4; possible D gene TRBD2, 7 bases. The CDR3 loop spans 18 amino acids. Germline-derived CDR1 and CDR2 are LGHNA and YSLEER. V lost 1 base, J lost 0 bases, and 16 bases lay in between. CDR3 region: CASSQGSRGALAKNIQYF. In DNA, the CDR3 is TGCGCCAGCAGCCAAGGCTCACGGGGGGCACTAGCCAAAAACATTCAGTACTTC.

This clonotype was picked up many times. The chain employs TRBV27 and TRBJ2-3; 8 bases line up with TRBD2. Germline lookup yields CDR1 MNHEY and CDR2 SMNVEV (reference sequence). The CDR3 covers 15 residues. Trimming removed 2 bases from V and 1 base from J; junction bases left unmatched: 2. The CDR3 sequence is CASSLQAGGTDTQYF. In DNA form, the CDR3 reads TGTGCCAGCAGTTTACAAGCGGGGGGCACAGATACGCAGTATTTT.

The sample holds many counts of this clonotype. This chain joins TRBV7-3 and TRBJ2-3; 7 bases agree with TRBD1. There are 15 residues in the CDR3. In germline, CDR1 is SGHTA, CDR2 FQGTGA. Unmatched junction bases numbered 7, after V lost 4 bases and J lost 3 bases. This chain's CDR3 is CASSYDRAQTDTQYF. DNA for the CDR3: TGTGCCAGCAGCTATGACAGGGCGCAGACAGATACGCAGTATTTT.